The clone carrying this TCR beta chain was observed once. Assay used: immunoSEQ multiplex PCR; TCRdb lists only in-frame clones, some missing. Of tens of thousands of clones in the sample, roughly 93% are singletons; the top ten hold about 0.39%. This sample was taken from a study of T cell changes during pregnancy in multiple sclerosis. The CDR3 spans 14 residues. The germline V gene has CDR1 SEHNR and CDR2 FQNEAQ (reference sequence). J lost 0 bases, V lost 5 bases, and 4 bases had no gene match. Sequencing was performed on CD4+ T cells from peripheral blood mononuclear cells, taken in the second trimester of pregnancy. The receptor was derived from a female donor with multiple sclerosis, enrolled in a pregnancy study. J is TRBJ2-7 and V is TRBV7-9; the match to TRBD2 covers 7 bases. CDR3 sequence (DNA): TGTGCCAGCAGCCGCCTAGCGGACTCCTACGAGCAGTACTTC. Translating gives CASSRLADSYEQYF.